Below, 30 T cell receptor beta chains from the same sample are listed, as sequenced in a study of cytomegalovirus exposure and HLA in healthy donors. PCR involved 60 Vbeta and 13 Jbeta primers. Here immunoSEQ multiplex PCR was the method, and the copy in TCRdb shows in-frame clones only, minus some. This sample has approximately 180,000 clones, with roughly three quarters found just once. The sample comprised PBMCs. These receptors were taken from a woman aged 45-59 years in good health and CMV-seropositive.

A note on this clone: Here the CDR3 omits its conserved ending phenylalanine or tryptophan, so a read error is the likely source. The DNA is left out, because the CDR3 cannot be placed on it with certainty; the CDR3 is given as TCRdb lists it. The chain recombines TRBV7-9 with TRBJ1-6. Germline CDR1 reads SEHNR; CDR2 reads FQNEAQ (reference sequence). The CDR3 length equals 8 residues, ends included. The CDR3 region is CASSLETV.

The chain employs TRBV18 and TRBJ2-3, with D hard to call. CDR3 length: 13 amino acids. V was cut by 0 bases and J by 4 bases, with 5 bases left in between. Germline assignment: CDR1 KGHSH and CDR2 LQKENI. The CDR3 DNA sequence: TGTGCCAGCTCACCACCGGCAGCAGATACGCAGTATTTT. Amino acid sequence: CASSPPAADTQYF.

This clone was seen a few times. The rearrangement joins TRBV30 to TRBJ1-1; 7 nucleotides line up with TRBD1. CDR3 length: 21 residues. V dropped 5 bases and J dropped 3; count of bases not matched to a gene: 30. CDR1 is GTSNPN, CDR2 SVGIG, per germline (reference sequence). CDR3: CAWETPPRYEGARTKDTEAFF. CDR3 DNA: TGTGCCTGGGAAACCCCGCCCAGGTACGAGGGGGCGCGGACAAAGGACACTGAAGCTTTCTTT.

The CDR3 loop reads CASSLSGVTGEQYF. CDR3 DNA: TGTGCCAGCAGCTTGTCGGGGGTGACGGGCGAGCAGTACTTC. The chain is built from TRBV5-6 and TRBJ2-7; maybe TRBD2 (6 bases). The CDR3 covers 14 residues. Per germline, CDR1 SGHDT and CDR2 YYEEEE. Trimming took off 1 base at V and 6 bases at J, with 14 bases between the two ends.

This clone was seen a few times. The DNA for the CDR3 is TGTGCCAGCAGTGTGACAGGGAGCTATGGCTACACCTTC. This codes for CASSVTGSYGYTF. V usage is TRBV25-1 and J usage is TRBJ1-2; TRBD1 matches 7 bases. The germline gives CDR1 MGHDK, CDR2 SYGVNS. The junction had 3 bases not matched to a gene; V was cut back by 4 bases and J by 4 bases. CDR3 length: 13 residues.

The J gene is TRBJ1-1, the V gene TRBV11-2; D gene unclear. Germline CDR1 and CDR2: SGHAT and FQNNGV. There are 13 residues in the CDR3. Trimming took 5 bases from V and 0 from J, leaving 7 bases between them. The CDR3 protein is CASSPGMNTEAFF. CDR3 bases: TGTGCCAGCAGCCCGGGTATGAACACTGAAGCTTTCTTT.

The chain is built from TRBV27 and TRBJ1-2; TRBD1 matches at 9 bases. Trimming removed 0 bases from V and 10 bases from J; junction bases left unmatched: 9. Germline CDR1 MNHEY, CDR2 SMNVEV (reference sequence). The CDR3 has 15 residues. Here the CDR3 DNA reads TGTGCCAGCAGTTTATCGCTTACAGGGGGCGCATCCTACACCTTC. Translation gives CASSLSLTGGASYTF.

The chain joins TRBV10-2 to TRBJ2-3; 8 bases align to TRBD1. The CDR3 is 19 amino acids. Trimming at V came to 5 bases and at J to 0 bases, leaving 16 bases not matched to a gene. The germline CDR1 and CDR2 sequences are WSHSY and SAAADI. The CDR3 here is CASSWSGGQKFISTDTQYF. In nucleotides, the CDR3 is TGCGCCAGCAGTTGGTCAGGGGGCCAGAAGTTTATAAGCACAGATACGCAGTATTTT.

CDR3 sequence (DNA): TGTGCCAGCAGCGAGAGCCTGAGCTCCTACAATGAGCAGTTCTTC. Translation gives CASSESLSSYNEQFF. V and J are TRBV4-2 and TRBJ2-1, with D unresolved. This CDR3 is built from 15 residues. Germline assignment: CDR1 LGHNA and CDR2 YNFKEQ. V dropped 5 bases and J dropped 0 bases, with 11 bases sitting between them.

This sequence joins TRBV6-5 and TRBJ1-2; TRBD1 matches at 8 bases. This CDR3 contains 13 residues. Germline CDR1 MNHEY, CDR2 SVGAGI. V was clipped by 6 bases and J by 8 bases; unmatched bases: 8. CDR3 sequence: CASSPGQGSGYTF. CDR3 sequence (DNA): TGTGCCAGCAGCCCTGGACAGGGTAGCGGCTACACCTTC.

This chain links TRBV19 with TRBJ2-5; D call uncertain. V lost 3 bases and J 11 bases, leaving 16 bases between the germline ends. The CDR3 has 13 amino acids. Germline V gene lookup returns CDR1 LNHDA and CDR2 SQIVND (reference sequence). This CDR3 reads CASSIFGSPGQYF. In DNA form, the CDR3 reads TGTGCCAGTAGTATTTTCGGGTCCCCCGGGCAGTACTTC. Looking up the rest from reference TRBV19 and TRBJ2-5 gives the full variable domain: DGGITQSPKYLFRKEGQNVTLSCEQNLNHDAMYWYRQDPGQGLRLIYYSQIVNDFQKGDIAEGYSVSREKKESFPLTVTSAQKNPTAFYLCASSIFGSPGQYFGPGTRLLVL.

V usage is TRBV6-5 and J usage is TRBJ2-2; TRBD1 might be the D (6 bases). Germline assignment: CDR1 MNHEY and CDR2 SVGAGI. CDR3 length: 12 amino acids. V was clipped by 4 bases and J by 8 bases, with 8 bases between them. CDR3 protein: CASSFRGGELFF. The CDR3 nucleotides read TGTGCCAGCAGTTTCAGGGGTGGGGAGCTGTTTTTT.

This clone is a singleton in its sample. V usage is TRBV6-1 and J usage is TRBJ1-1; 7 positions match TRBD1. Trimming took 6 bases from V and 2 from J; bases not matched to a gene: 9. The CDR3 consists of 15 residues. Germline V gives CDR1 MNHNS, CDR2 SASEGT. CDR3 residues: CASRVEQGINTEAFF. For the CDR3, the DNA is TGTGCCAGCAGAGTCGAACAGGGGATCAACACTGAAGCTTTCTTT.

V and J are TRBV6-5 and TRBJ1-2; no clear D gene. There are 12 residues in the CDR3. V lost 6 bases and J 8 bases, leaving 13 bases between the germline ends. Germline V gives CDR1 MNHEY, CDR2 SVGAGI. The CDR3 nucleotides are TGTGCCAGCAGGCTACGGGGTATGGGCTACACCTTC. Translating gives CASRLRGMGYTF.

This clone was recorded a few times. The chain joins TRBV6-6 to TRBJ1-6; no definite D call. V lost 0 bases to trimming and J lost 14 bases, with 8 bases between them. The CDR3 runs 12 residues. The germline V gene has CDR1 MNHNY and CDR2 SVGAGI (reference sequence). The CDR3 nucleotides read TGTGCCAGCAGTTACTCCGGGTCTACCCTCCACTTT. Translated, it gives CASSYSGSTLHF.

The chain is built from TRBV9 and TRBJ1-2, with TRBD1 matching over 8 bases. The CDR3 is 14 amino acids. CDR1 and CDR2 from the germline V gene are SGDLS and YYNGEE. Trimming at V came to 3 bases and at J to 8 bases, leaving 9 bases not matched to a gene. As DNA, the CDR3 is TGTGCCAGCAGCGGGCGGGGCAGGGGGCTCGGCTACACCTTC. This codes for CASSGRGRGLGYTF.

This clone was observed a handful of times. V gene TRBV7-9 combines with J gene TRBJ2-1; 11 nucleotides align to TRBD2. The germline V gene encodes CDR1 SEHNR and CDR2 FQNEAQ (reference sequence). The CDR3 loop spans 17 amino acids. V was pared by 5 bases and J by 5 bases, with 11 bases of the junction left unmatched. The CDR3 bases are TGTGCCAGCAGCCTCCTGAGGGTGACTAGCGGGGACAATGAGCAGTTCTTC. Residues: CASSLLRVTSGDNEQFF.

The V gene is TRBV5-4, the J gene TRBJ1-1; D may be TRBD1 (6 bases). The CDR3 loop spans 13 amino acids. The V gene lost 3 bases and the J gene lost 6 bases, with 12 bases spanning the gap. Germline-derived CDR1 and CDR2 are SGHNT and YYREEE (reference sequence). As DNA, the CDR3 is TGTGCCAGCAGCTCGCAGGGGACGGCTGAAGCTTTCTTT. Its protein product is CASSSQGTAEAFF.

This chain joins TRBV10-2 and TRBJ1-2, with 8 positions matching TRBD1. Germline CDR1 reads WSHSY; CDR2 reads SAAADI. The CDR3 has 18 amino acids. V lost 1 base, J lost 5 bases, and 15 bases stayed unmatched. CDR3 sequence (DNA): TGCGCCAGCAGTGAGTACGAGGAGAGGGACAGGAGGCGGTATGGCTACACCTTC. Translation: CASSEYEERDRRRYGYTF.

This rearrangement joins TRBV15 to TRBJ2-5; TRBD1 might be the D (5 bases). The last part of the DNA fits TRBJ2-7 better; the J call may be wrong. CDR1 and CDR2 from the germline V gene are LNHNV and YYDKDF (reference sequence). The CDR3 loop spans 16 amino acids. The CDR3 DNA reads TGTGCCACCAGCAGAGGGGCCAGGGTGAGCTCCTACGAGCAGTACTTC. Protein: CATSRGARVSSYEQYF.

CDR3 in amino acids: CASSSGQGPGNEQFF. For the CDR3, the DNA is TGTGCCAGCAGCTCCGGACAGGGTCCAGGCAATGAGCAGTTCTTC. This chain uses TRBV13 with TRBJ2-1, with TRBD1 matching 8 bases. Trimming took 4 bases from V and 6 from J; bases not matched to a gene: 8. The germline V gene encodes CDR1 PRHDT and CDR2 FYEKMQ (reference sequence). The CDR3 spans 15 residues. The variable domain in full, completed from reference TRBV13 and TRBJ2-1, reads AAGVIQSPRHLIKEKRETATLKCYPIPRHDTVYWYQQGPGQDPQFLISFYEKMQSDKGSIPDRFSAQQFSDYHSELNMSSLELGDSALYFCASSSGQGPGNEQFFGPGTRLTVL.

This clone turned up a few times. The chain couples TRBV13 to TRBJ2-3, with 11 bases matching TRBD2. Trimming at V came to 4 bases and at J to 5 bases, leaving 8 bases not matched to a gene. Germline V gene data show CDR1 as PRHDT and CDR2 as FYEKMQ (reference sequence). The CDR3 loop spans 16 amino acids. The CDR3 is CASSSLAGGGGDTQYF. For the CDR3, the DNA is TGTGCCAGCAGCTCTCTAGCGGGGGGCGGTGGAGATACGCAGTATTTT.

The genes are TRBV6-1 and TRBJ2-3; 8 bases fit TRBD2. Germline loops: CDR1 MNHNS, CDR2 SASEGT. The CDR3 is made up of 15 amino acids. The trim removed 10 bases at V and 2 bases at J, leaving 11 bases unmatched. CDR3 coding DNA: TGTGCCAATATACTTCGGGGGGGCCCCACAGATACGCAGTATTTT. Translated: CANILRGGPTDTQYF.

V is TRBV27 and J is TRBJ1-2; D call uncertain. Germline CDR1 is MNHEY and CDR2 is SMNVEV (reference sequence). This CDR3 has 14 amino acids. Deletions cut 4 bases from V and 4 bases from J, with 13 bases between. The CDR3 protein is CASSSRSTVYGYTF. The CDR3 nucleotides read TGTGCCAGCAGTTCCAGGTCAACCGTCTATGGCTACACCTTC.

The sample holds one count of this clone. The chain links TRBV5-6 to TRBJ1-5; no clear D gene. The CDR3 is 14 residues long. Trimming cost V 2 bases and J 4 bases, with 10 bases left between them. CDR1 and CDR2 from the germline V gene are SGHDT and YYEEEE. DNA of the CDR3: TGTGCCAGCAGCTTATACGGGTTTAATCAGCCCCAGCATTTT. As protein: CASSLYGFNQPQHF. Full variable domain (missing parts from reference TRBV5-6 and TRBJ1-5): DAGVTQSPTHLIKTRGQQVTLRCSPKSGHDTVSWYQQALGQGPQFIFQYYEEEERQRGNFPDRFSGHQFPNYSSELNVNALLLGDSALYLCASSLYGFNQPQHFGDGTRLSIL.

This chain joins TRBV4-2 and TRBJ2-5; 7 bases fit TRBD1. Per the germline V gene, CDR1 is LGHNA and CDR2 is YNFKEQ. The CDR3 runs to 13 residues. The ends lost 0 bases at V and 6 bases at J; junction bases unmatched: 1. CDR3 loop: CASSQERGQTQYF. The CDR3 DNA reads TGTGCCAGCAGCCAAGAAAGGGGGCAGACCCAGTACTTC.

This chain connects TRBV4-1 to TRBJ2-2, with 9 positions matching TRBD1. The germline V gene has CDR1 MGHRA and CDR2 YSYEKL. After removal of 4 bases from V and 6 bases from J, the junction contained 6 bases not matched to a gene. The CDR3 is made up of 15 amino acids. The CDR3 sequence: CASSRGQGMAGELFF. The CDR3 DNA follows: TGCGCCAGCAGCCGAGGACAGGGGATGGCCGGGGAGCTGTTTTTT.

The chain combines TRBV5-4 with TRBJ1-3; no clear D. Germline lookup yields CDR1 SGHNT and CDR2 YYREEE (reference sequence). Deletions cut 2 bases from V and 15 bases from J, with 18 bases between. This CDR3 spans 13 amino acids. CDR3 bases: TGTGCCAGCAGCTTCGGGAACCAGGAGTTCGAATATTTT. This codes for CASSFGNQEFEYF.

This clone was counted between two and nine times. The rearrangement uses TRBV2 and TRBJ1-5; D not certain. The germline V gene has CDR1 SNHLY and CDR2 FYNNEI. The V and J ends lost 3 bases and 3 bases respectively, with 6 bases between them. The CDR3 totals 13 residues. CDR3 bases: TGTGCCAGCAGTGATTTCCTCAATCAGCCCCAGCATTTT. Translation: CASSDFLNQPQHF.

In this sample, this clone turned up a few times. V is TRBV7-9 and J is TRBJ2-1, with 8 positions matching TRBD2. Germline assignment: CDR1 SEHNR and CDR2 FQNEAQ (reference sequence). The V and J ends lost 7 bases and 7 bases, in that order; junction bases with no gene match: 9. This CDR3 region has 14 residues. The CDR3 sequence is CASTPSRLANEQFF. CDR3 in DNA: TGTGCCAGCACCCCTAGTAGACTAGCGAATGAGCAGTTCTTC.